One and the same sample provided the 18 T cell receptor beta chains below, sequenced in a study of shared clonotypes between healthy human individuals. In the naive CD8 group, cells lacked CD45RO and were positively selected for CCR7, so terminally differentiated effector memory CD45RA+ cells were left out. The data were produced by immunoSEQ multiplex PCR, yet TCRdb's version contains in-frame clones alone and is incomplete. The table shows about 2 million clones, with approximately 94% occurring only once. The sequencing sample was made of naive CD8+ T cells sorted from blood. The receptors shown here come from a young man in good health.

This chain connects TRBV28 to TRBJ1-1; D is ambiguous. The V end lost 7 bases, the J end lost 7 bases, and 25 bases lay between the germline ends. This CDR3 spans 16 amino acids. The germline V gene encodes CDR1 MDHEN and CDR2 SYDVKM. DNA of the CDR3: TGTGCCAGCAACCGTTCTTGGGGTCACGAAGCGAATGAAGCTTTCTTT. Translation: CASNRSWGHEANEAFF.

V is TRBV5-6 and J is TRBJ2-5; 8 bases are shared with TRBD2. The CDR3 loop spans 16 amino acids. Germline CDR1 reads SGHDT; CDR2 reads YYEEEE. V gave up 4 bases and J gave up 5 bases; unmatched junction bases: 13. This chain's CDR3 is CASSPAVAGSWETQYF. In DNA, the CDR3 is TGTGCCAGCAGCCCCGCGGTAGCGGGGTCGTGGGAGACCCAGTACTTC.

In nucleotides, the CDR3 is TGTGCCAGCAGTGTCCTCATGGGCGGGATCCACGAGCAGTACTTC. Its protein is CASSVLMGGIHEQYF. The genes are TRBV6-4 and TRBJ2-7; possibly TRBD2 for D (6 bases). CDR1 and CDR2 from the germline V gene are MRHNA and SNTAGT. V was trimmed by 4 bases and J by 5 bases, leaving 18 bases between them. The CDR3 loop spans 15 amino acids.

The genes are TRBV29-1 and TRBJ2-7; 8 bases line up with TRBD2. CDR1 is SQVTM, CDR2 ANQGSEA, per germline. There are 13 residues in the CDR3. J gave up 2 bases and V 8 bases, and 8 bases lay outside the gene matches. The CDR3 loop is CSFLDGRAYEQYF. The CDR3 coding sequence is TGCAGCTTCCTAGACGGGAGGGCCTACGAGCAGTACTTC.

The chain joins TRBV5-6 to TRBJ1-2; no firm D call. The V gene's germline CDR1 is SGHDT and CDR2 YYEEEE. The CDR3 runs to 12 residues. The V and J ends lost 7 bases and 4 bases respectively, with 11 bases between them. CDR3 DNA: TGTGCCAGCGGATCGGACGTCTATGGCTACACCTTC. Its protein is CASGSDVYGYTF.

The genes are TRBV10-3 and TRBJ1-2, with 9 bases identical to TRBD1. J lost 1 base, V lost 3 bases, and 6 bases had no gene match. This CDR3 spans 16 amino acids. Germline V gene lookup returns CDR1 ENHRY and CDR2 SYGVKD. In nucleotides, the CDR3 is TGTGCCATCAGTGATCCTGGGACAGGGATTAACTATGGCTACACCTTC. Amino acid sequence: CAISDPGTGINYGYTF.

The DNA for the CDR3 is TGTGCCAGCAGCGTAGCTGCCTTACCGACCGCGTATGGAAACACCATATATTTT. This sequence encodes CASSVAALPTAYGNTIYF. This chain links TRBV9 with TRBJ1-3; D uncertain. The CDR3 runs to 18 residues. CDR1 and CDR2 from the germline V gene are SGDLS and YYNGEE. V was clipped by 0 bases and J by 3 bases, with 19 bases between them. Filled out from reference TRBV9 and TRBJ1-3, the complete variable domain reads DSGVTQTPKHLITATGQRVTLRCSPRSGDLSVYWYQQSLDQGLQFLIQYYNGEERAKGNILERFSAQQFPDLHSELNLSSLELGDSALYFCASSVAALPTAYGNTIYFGEGSWLTVV.

The chain has TRBV27 and TRBJ2-5; D is unresolved. The germline V gene has CDR1 MNHEY and CDR2 SMNVEV (reference sequence). This CDR3 has 14 residues. Trimming removed 5 bases from V and 5 bases from J, with 15 bases in between. CDR3 in amino acids: CASSARRGRETQYF. CDR3 DNA sequence: TGTGCCAGCAGTGCCCGTCGCGGCCGGGAGACCCAGTACTTC.

This chain connects TRBV5-1 to TRBJ2-5; 10 bases map to TRBD1. Germline V gene sequence: CDR1 SGHRS, CDR2 YFSETQ. The CDR3 loop spans 16 amino acids. Trimming removed 0 bases from V and 6 bases from J; junction bases left unmatched: 8. The chain's CDR3 is CASSLDWGDRGKTQYF. CDR3 in DNA: TGCGCCAGCAGCTTGGATTGGGGGGACAGGGGAAAGACCCAGTACTTC.

The V gene is TRBV10-3, the J gene TRBJ1-5; D is unclear. The CDR3 has 13 residues. Trimming removed 0 bases at V and 4 bases at J, with 4 bases between. From germline, CDR1 is ENHRY and CDR2 SYGVKD. CDR3 coding DNA: TGTGCCATCAGTGAGTCTAATAATCAGCCCCAGCATTTT. This gives the protein CAISESNNQPQHF.

This chain links TRBV7-9 with TRBJ1-4, with D possibly being TRBD1 (6 bases). With 1 base removed from V and 8 bases from J, the gap between germline ends came to 11 bases. The CDR3 loop spans 14 amino acids. Germline V gene data show CDR1 as SEHNR and CDR2 as FQNEAQ (reference sequence). Here the CDR3 reads CASSLDREVEKLFF. The CDR3 region has the DNA TGTGCCAGCAGCTTAGACAGGGAGGTGGAAAAACTGTTTTTT.

The V and J genes are TRBV6-5 and TRBJ1-6; TRBD1 matches 7 bases. J lost 8 bases, V lost 10 bases, and 11 bases had no gene match. Germline V gene lookup returns CDR1 MNHEY and CDR2 SVGAGI. This CDR3 is built from 14 residues. The CDR3 nucleotides are TGTGCCACAGGGGAATGGGACAGAGATTCACCCCTCCACTTT. Translating gives CATGEWDRDSPLHF.

CDR3 protein: CASSPPGGEDEQYF. As DNA, the CDR3 is TGTGCCAGCAGCCCTCCGGGGGGAGAGGACGAGCAGTACTTC. The chain employs TRBV7-9 and TRBJ2-7; 7 positions agree with TRBD2. CDR3 length: 14 amino acids. Germline trimming cut 5 bases from V and 5 bases from J; bases unmatched to any gene: 9. Germline V gene lookup returns CDR1 SEHNR and CDR2 FQNEAQ (reference sequence).

This clone was detected once. V and J are TRBV7-9 and TRBJ2-3, with 11 bases that match TRBD2. The germline V gene has CDR1 SEHNR and CDR2 FQNEAQ (reference sequence). The V gene end was trimmed by 5 bases and the J gene end by 5 bases; junction bases not matched to a gene: 9. This CDR3 has 16 amino acids. CDR3 nucleotide sequence: TGTGCCAGCAGCCCTCGTAGCGGGAGGGCCGAAGATACGCAGTATTTT. Protein: CASSPRSGRAEDTQYF.

The V call is TRBV10-3, the J call TRBJ2-1; tentative D call: TRBD2 (5 bases). Germline CDR1 ENHRY, CDR2 SYGVKD. The V and J ends lost 6 bases and 4 bases respectively, with 19 bases between them. The CDR3 has 16 amino acids. CDR3 protein: CAIRAASGYLYNEQFF. The CDR3 region has the DNA TGTGCCATCAGGGCCGCTTCGGGGTACCTTTACAATGAGCAGTTCTTC.

About this clone itself: Additional DNA sequences in this sample encode the identical CDR3. The genes are TRBV9 and TRBJ1-5; tentatively, D is TRBD1 (5 bases). Germline CDR1 reads SGDLS; CDR2 reads YYNGEE. This CDR3 is built from 14 residues. V shed 4 bases and J shed 4 bases, with 12 bases lying between them. The chain's CDR3 is CASSPGGGNQPQHF. The CDR3 DNA reads as TGTGCCAGCAGCCCGGGTGGGGGGAATCAGCCCCAGCATTTT.

The chain couples TRBV4-1 to TRBJ2-7; 8 bases are a match to TRBD2. Losses at the gene ends were 3 bases for V and 2 bases for J; bases not matched to a gene: 9. The CDR3 has 16 residues. From germline, CDR1 is MGHRA and CDR2 YSYEKL. CDR3 DNA: TGCGCCAGCAGCCAGGGTACTAGCGGCTTAACCTACGAGCAGTACTTC. This encodes CASSQGTSGLTYEQYF.

The rearrangement uses TRBV5-4 and TRBJ2-7; D gene uncertain. Germline V CDR1 and CDR2: SGHNT, YYREEE (reference sequence). V gave up 1 base and J gave up 6 bases, with 14 bases separating them. The CDR3 length is 14 residues. The CDR3 region is CASSLQGSLLEQYF. The DNA of the CDR3 is TGTGCCAGCAGCTTGCAAGGGTCGCTTCTCGAGCAGTACTTC.